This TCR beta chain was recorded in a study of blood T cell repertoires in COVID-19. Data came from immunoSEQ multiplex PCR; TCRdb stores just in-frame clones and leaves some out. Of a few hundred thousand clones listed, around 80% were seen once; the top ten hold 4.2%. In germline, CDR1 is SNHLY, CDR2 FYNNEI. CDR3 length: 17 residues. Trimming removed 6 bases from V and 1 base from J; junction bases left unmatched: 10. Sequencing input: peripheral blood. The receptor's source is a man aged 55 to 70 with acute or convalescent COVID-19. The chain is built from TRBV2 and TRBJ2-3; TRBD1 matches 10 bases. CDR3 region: CASRGTGVIGRTDTQYF. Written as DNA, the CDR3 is TGTGCCAGCAGGGGGACAGGGGTTATTGGGCGCACAGATACGCAGTATTTT.